The 14 T cell receptor beta chains below all came from one sample that was sequenced in a study of human T cells and chemical hapten exposure. Each CDR3 protein is one row after TCRdb ran MiXCR on the RACE reads. The table has more than 250,000 distinct CDR3 sequences, about 9% seen once. Time point: pre-sensitization, week 0. Stated treatment: therapeutic diphenylcyclopropenone sensitization with weekly scalp DPC. The sequencing here drew on whole blood, taken in connection with sensitization to the hapten diphenylcyclopropenone (DPC). These receptors were collected from a woman aged 35 to 49 with alopecia areata. Some clones in this sample may be carry-over from other donors' samples.

The rearrangement joins TRBV10-3 to TRBJ2-3; tentatively, D is TRBD2 (5 bases). Germline V lookup: CDR1 ENHRY, CDR2 SYGVKD. This CDR3 has 16 amino acids. The V gene lost 4 bases and the J gene lost 0 bases, with 14 bases spanning the gap. The CDR3 here is CAISGTGGLSTDTQYF. As DNA, the CDR3 is TGTGCCATCAGTGGGACTGGCGGCCTAAGCACAGATACGCAGTATTTT.

The chain is built from TRBV5-1 and TRBJ2-2; D is unresolved. The germline V gene encodes CDR1 SGHRS and CDR2 YFSETQ. The CDR3 runs 14 residues. Trimming stripped 4 bases from V and 2 bases from J, with 9 bases between. CDR3 nucleotide sequence: TGCGCCAGCAGCCCCTCTGAAAACACCGGGGAGCTGTTTTTT. Its protein product is CASSPSENTGELFF.

This clonotype was found a few times. J is TRBJ2-1 and V is TRBV28; D is unclear. CDR1 is MDHEN, CDR2 SYDVKM, per germline. This CDR3 has 14 residues. V lost 2 bases and J 6 bases, leaving 11 bases between the germline ends. The CDR3 DNA reads as TGTGCCAGCAGTTTAGGACGATCGGGCAATGAGCAGTTCTTC. Amino acid sequence: CASSLGRSGNEQFF.

The chain links TRBV12-3 or TRBV12-4 to TRBJ1-2, with D maybe TRBD1 (6 bases). The V end lost 6 bases, the J end lost 8 bases, and 19 bases lay between the germline ends. This CDR3 region has 14 residues. CDR3 in amino acids: CASSPDDRQAGYTF. CDR3 in DNA: TGTGCCAGCAGCCCCGACGACCGACAGGCAGGCTACACCTTC.

The sample holds many counts of this clonotype. The chain couples TRBV6-1 to TRBJ1-5; D is ambiguous. Germline values: CDR1 MNHNS, CDR2 SASEGT. The V end was cut by 1 base, the J end by 9 bases, with 13 bases between. The CDR3 runs 14 residues. CDR3 sequence: CASSEGSKGVPQHF. CDR3 nucleotides: TGTGCCAGCAGTGAAGGATCGAAGGGTGTGCCCCAGCATTTT.

V and J are TRBV6-1 and TRBJ2-7, with TRBD1 identical over 7 bases. V lost 6 bases to trimming and J lost 1 base; unmatched junction nucleotides: 3. Germline CDR1 and CDR2: MNHNS and SASEGT. The CDR3 is made up of 13 amino acids. The CDR3 spells CASRPGQSYEQYF. For the CDR3, the DNA is TGTGCCAGCAGGCCGGGACAGTCCTACGAGCAGTACTTC.

This clonotype was detected a few times. The V and J genes are TRBV9 and TRBJ2-2; 11 bases are shared with TRBD2. This CDR3 is built from 16 residues. The germline gives CDR1 SGDLS, CDR2 YYNGEE. The J segment lost 5 bases and the V segment lost 3 bases, leaving 6 bases of the junction unmatched. The chain's CDR3 is CASSARTSGRTGELFF. The CDR3 DNA sequence: TGTGCCAGCAGCGCTCGGACTAGCGGGCGGACCGGGGAGCTGTTTTTT.

This clonotype has only a few counts. The chain links TRBV7-2 to TRBJ2-1, with D maybe TRBD1 (6 bases). Trimming pared 5 bases from V and 5 bases from J, leaving 13 bases between. Germline CDR1 SGHTA, CDR2 FQGNSA. The CDR3 is 14 residues long. CDR3 in DNA: TGTGCCAGCAGCCCCCACCAGGGGAACAATGAGCAGTTCTTC. Translation gives CASSPHQGNNEQFF.

This clonotype was counted only a few times. The CDR3 here is CASSWLGGTDTQYF. The CDR3 region has the DNA TGCGCCAGCAGTTGGCTAGGGGGCACAGATACGCAGTATTTT. This sequence joins TRBV5-1 and TRBJ2-3; D may be TRBD1 (5 bases). The CDR3 loop spans 14 amino acids. The germline V gene has CDR1 SGHRS and CDR2 YFSETQ. Trimming removed 5 bases from V and 1 base from J, with 11 bases in between. Together with reference TRBV5-1 and TRBJ2-3, the CDR3 gives the full variable domain: KAGVTQTPRYLIKTRGQQVTLSCSPISGHRSVSWYQQTPGQGLQFLFEYFSETQRNKGNFPGRFSGRQFSNSRSEMNVSTLELGDSALYLCASSWLGGTDTQYFGPGTRLTVL.

The chain links TRBV6-6 to TRBJ2-6, with 7 bases identical to TRBD1. The germline V gene encodes CDR1 MNHNY and CDR2 SVGAGI (reference sequence). This CDR3 is built from 14 residues. J gave up 2 bases and V 6 bases, and 1 base lay outside the gene matches. The CDR3 loop reads CASRTGTGANVLTF. The DNA for the CDR3 is TGTGCCAGCAGGACAGGGACTGGGGCCAACGTCCTGACTTTC.

This clonotype was counted a few times. This chain connects TRBV7-2 to TRBJ2-1; 12 bases align to TRBD2. The CDR3 runs to 17 residues. Germline CDR1 is SGHTA and CDR2 is FQGNSA. V dropped 1 base and J dropped 6; count of bases not matched to a gene: 7. The CDR3 nucleotides are TGTGCCAGCAGCTTAGTGTCCCTAGCGGGAGGGCCCAATGAGCAGTTCTTC. Translation gives CASSLVSLAGGPNEQFF.

The sample holds a few counts of this clonotype. This sequence joins TRBV4-2 and TRBJ2-7; 8 bases align to TRBD2. V was pared by 0 bases and J by 3 bases, with 7 bases of the junction left unmatched. Germline V CDR1 and CDR2: LGHNA, YNFKEQ. This CDR3 region has 16 residues. The CDR3 DNA reads as TGTGCCAGCAGCCAAGAAAATGCCGGGACTAGCTACGAGCAGTACTTC. Translating gives CASSQENAGTSYEQYF.

This clonotype has a handful of counts. V and J are TRBV3-1 and TRBJ2-6; D gene unclear. V was clipped by 3 bases and J by 6 bases, with 6 bases between them. The CDR3 is made up of 13 amino acids. CDR1 LGHDT and CDR2 YNNKEL come from the germline V gene (reference sequence). The CDR3 region is CASSHGPANVLTF. The CDR3, as DNA: TGTGCCAGCAGCCATGGACCGGCCAACGTCCTGACTTTC.

The genes are TRBV29-1 and TRBJ1-1, with D possibly matching TRBD1 (5 bases). CDR3 length: 14 residues. CDR1 and CDR2 (germline): SQVTM, ANQGSEA. Between the trimmed V and J ends, which lost 6 bases and 0 bases, there was a span of 14 bases. CDR3 sequence reads: CSVQETAVNTEAFF. In DNA form, the CDR3 reads TGCAGCGTCCAAGAGACAGCTGTGAACACTGAAGCTTTCTTT.